Each of the 2 T cell receptor beta chains below was sequenced from the same sample in a study of read filtering for tumor transcriptome and immune sequencing. Molecular barcoded adaptors covering alpha/delta and beta/gamma chains were used on roughly 400 ng RNA. TCRdb used MiXCR to reprocess the reads, holding one entry per CDR3 protein. Among more than 55,000 distinct CDR3 sequences listed, roughly a fifth were seen once. Sequencing was performed on a population of CD138-negative cells sorted from bone marrow. These receptor sequences come from a donor at least 40 years old with multiple myeloma.

This clonotype occurred many times. V gene TRBV7-9 combines with J gene TRBJ2-2; D possibly corresponds to TRBD1 (5 bases). Trimming stripped 3 bases from V and 0 bases from J, with 14 bases between. Per germline, CDR1 SEHNR and CDR2 FQNEAQ (reference sequence). The CDR3 has 17 amino acids. The CDR3 DNA follows: TGTGCCAGCAGCTTTGGGGATCTAGGGGCGAACACCGGGGAGCTGTTTTTT. Amino acids: CASSFGDLGANTGELFF.

A remark on this clonotype: Since a much larger clone is just one base distant, this may be a read error. This sequence joins TRBV30 and TRBJ1-2; 10 nucleotides align to TRBD1. The length of the CDR3 is 14 residues. In germline, CDR1 is GTSNPN, CDR2 SVGIG (reference sequence). CDR3 sequence reads: CAWSGDRGDYGYIF. The CDR3 coding sequence is TGTGCCTGGAGTGGGGACAGGGGTGACTATGGCTACATCTTC. The full variable domain, completed using reference TRBV30 and TRBJ1-2, is SQTIHQWPATLVQPVGSPLSLECTVEGTSNPNLYWYRQAAGRGLQLLFYSVGIGQISSEVPQNLSASRPQDRQFILSSKKLLLSDSGFYLCAWSGDRGDYGYIFGSGTRLTVV.